The T cell receptor beta chain under discussion was sequenced for a study of read filtering for tumor transcriptome and immune sequencing. This library used about 400 ng RNA and molecular barcoded adaptors spanning alpha/delta and beta/gamma chains. MiXCR, run by TCRdb on the reads, gives a single entry per CDR3 protein. The sample lists 94,000 or so distinct CDR3 sequences, 9% to 15% occurring once. Study results and caveats: RNA-seq captured clonotypes less deeply and reliably than IR-seq.

This clonotype was seen at least ten times. No antigen is known for it. The germline gives CDR1 KGHDR, CDR2 SFDVKD. The CDR3 contains 16 residues. Germline trimming cut 0 bases from V and 10 bases from J; bases unmatched to any gene: 8. V is TRBV24-1 and J is TRBJ2-1, with TRBD2 matching 10 bases. The sample was a population of CD138-negative cells sorted from bone marrow. This receptor was taken from a donor aged 40 or older with multiple myeloma. The CDR3 reads CATSDLASGSHGEQFF. The CDR3 nucleotides are TGTGCCACCAGTGATTTGGCTAGCGGGAGTCATGGGGAGCAGTTCTTC.